This passage covers 22 T cell receptor beta chains from one sample sequenced in a study of blood T cell repertoires in COVID-19. The assay was immunoSEQ multiplex PCR, and TCRdb's table has in-frame clones only and misses some. The profile shows a few hundred thousand clones, about 91% of them singletons. Sequencing was carried out using peripheral blood. The receptor set was obtained from a person under 35 with COVID-19, enrolled during active disease.

J is TRBJ2-1 and V is TRBV6-2 or TRBV6-3; 14 bases map to TRBD2. In germline, CDR1 is MNHEY, CDR2 SVGEGT. J gave up 5 bases and V 6 bases, and 9 bases lay outside the gene matches. The CDR3 has 17 amino acids. The CDR3 loop reads CASSRRTSGRLNNEQFF. The DNA of the CDR3 is TGTGCCAGCAGCCGCCGGACTAGCGGGAGGTTGAACAATGAGCAGTTCTTC.

V is TRBV9 and J is TRBJ2-1; D gene ambiguous. Trimming stripped 3 bases from V and 4 bases from J, with 14 bases between. The CDR3 contains 15 residues. From germline, CDR1 is SGDLS and CDR2 YYNGEE. CDR3 region: CASSGRPGIYNEQFF. CDR3 DNA sequence: TGTGCCAGCAGCGGACGCCCAGGAATATACAATGAGCAGTTCTTC.

This clone has a handful of counts. This chain connects TRBV9 to TRBJ1-3; no definite D call. The CDR3 length is 12 residues. Trimming took off 2 bases at V and 4 bases at J, with 4 bases between the two ends. Germline CDR1 reads SGDLS; CDR2 reads YYNGEE. CDR3 protein: CASSVGGNTIYF. The CDR3 DNA reads TGTGCCAGCAGCGTGGGCGGAAACACCATATATTTT. The full variable domain, with the rest looked up from reference TRBV9 and TRBJ1-3, is DSGVTQTPKHLITATGQRVTLRCSPRSGDLSVYWYQQSLDQGLQFLIQYYNGEERAKGNILERFSAQQFPDLHSELNLSSLELGDSALYFCASSVGGNTIYFGEGSWLTVV.

The rearrangement uses TRBV9 and TRBJ2-5; 12 nucleotides match TRBD2. Germline lookup yields CDR1 SGDLS and CDR2 YYNGEE. The CDR3 is 17 residues long. Unmatched junction bases numbered 11, after V lost 3 bases and J lost 5 bases. The chain's CDR3 is CASSARLAGAGLETQYF. CDR3 DNA sequence: TGTGCCAGCAGCGCTAGACTAGCGGGAGCCGGTTTGGAGACCCAGTACTTC.

The chain employs TRBV7-2 and TRBJ1-3; D unresolved. Germline CDR1 is SGHTA and CDR2 is FQGNSA. V shed 8 bases and J shed 0 bases, with 17 bases lying between them. The CDR3 has 16 residues. The CDR3 here is CASAPGRTDSGNTIYF. In nucleotides, the CDR3 is TGTGCCAGCGCCCCGGGGAGGACCGACTCTGGAAACACCATATATTTT.

J is TRBJ1-1 and V is TRBV6-5; D remains unclear. The CDR3 runs 14 residues. Trimming shortened V by 6 bases and J by 3 bases, and 14 bases separated the two germline ends. The germline CDR1 and CDR2 sequences are MNHEY and SVGAGI. The CDR3: CASRVRAGYTEAFF. The CDR3 DNA sequence: TGTGCCAGCAGGGTGAGGGCAGGTTACACTGAAGCTTTCTTT.

Notes on this clone: This CDR3 is also generated by other DNA sequences in the sample. The V gene is TRBV9, the J gene TRBJ1-1, with D possibly being TRBD1 (5 bases). Germline lookup yields CDR1 SGDLS and CDR2 YYNGEE. The ends were cut back, 1 base at V and 1 base at J, with 5 bases in the middle. The CDR3 extends over 13 amino acids. The DNA for the CDR3 is TGTGCCAGCAGCGTACAGGGGAACACTGAAGCTTTCTTT. It yields the protein CASSVQGNTEAFF.

This chain joins TRBV5-4 and TRBJ1-2, with D perhaps matching TRBD1 (6 bases). This CDR3 contains 15 residues. Per germline, CDR1 SGHNT and CDR2 YYREEE (reference sequence). V lost 3 bases and J lost 8, with 20 bases in between. CDR3 residues: CASSSGQPLLGGYTF. The DNA for the CDR3 is TGTGCCAGCAGCTCTGGACAGCCTCTCTTAGGAGGCTACACCTTC.

This chain joins TRBV7-2 and TRBJ1-4, with D maybe TRBD1 (6 bases). Germline CDR1 and CDR2: SGHTA and FQGNSA. The CDR3 runs to 16 residues. V dropped 6 bases and J dropped 2 bases, with 16 bases sitting between them. Here the CDR3 DNA reads TGTGCCAGCAGTACCAAAAGCGGGGGCACTAATGAAAAACTGTTTTTT. Translation gives CASSTKSGGTNEKLFF.

The V call is TRBV6-5, the J call TRBJ1-5; 10 positions agree with TRBD1. V was clipped by 6 bases and J by 6 bases; unmatched bases: 2. Germline CDR1 is MNHEY and CDR2 is SVGAGI. The CDR3 contains 13 residues. The CDR3 coding sequence is TGTGCCAGCAGGCGGACAGGGGGTCAGCCCCAGCATTTT. Its protein product is CASRRTGGQPQHF.

This chain connects TRBV6-2 or TRBV6-3 to TRBJ2-1; no reliable D call. The CDR3 sequence is 13 residues long. Trimming took 5 bases from V and 4 from J, leaving 9 bases between them. In germline, CDR1 is MNHEY, CDR2 SVGEGT. DNA for the CDR3: TGTGCCAGCAGTCACAACCTTTACAATGAGCAGTTCTTC. Its protein is CASSHNLYNEQFF.

The rearrangement links TRBV29-1 to TRBJ2-7, with no clear D. V shed 4 bases and J shed 2 bases, with 12 bases lying between them. Germline CDR1 SQVTM, CDR2 ANQGSEA. The CDR3 covers 13 residues. CDR3 region: CSVVSPEAYEQYF. In DNA form, the CDR3 reads TGCAGCGTTGTAAGTCCCGAGGCCTACGAGCAGTACTTC.

The chain joins TRBV7-9 to TRBJ2-1; D possibly corresponds to TRBD2 (6 bases). The CDR3 totals 18 residues. Germline CDR1 and CDR2: SEHNR and FQNEAQ (reference sequence). Trimming removed 1 base from V and 0 bases from J, with 16 bases in between. The CDR3 is CASSLVAQAGGSYNEQFF. Written as DNA, the CDR3 is TGTGCCAGCAGCTTAGTTGCCCAGGCCGGGGGCTCCTACAATGAGCAGTTCTTC.

The CDR3 reads CSVTGVSGTADTQYF. The CDR3 coding sequence is TGCAGCGTTACCGGGGTTAGCGGGACGGCAGATACGCAGTATTTT. The rearrangement uses TRBV29-1 and TRBJ2-3; 8 nucleotides line up with TRBD2. With V trimmed by 5 bases and J by 4 bases, 11 bases remained unmatched. The CDR3 runs to 15 residues. Germline loops: CDR1 SQVTM, CDR2 ANQGSEA.

The chain links TRBV7-6 to TRBJ2-1; tentatively, D is TRBD1 (5 bases). Between the trimmed V and J ends, which lost 1 base and 10 bases, there was a span of 23 bases. This CDR3 comprises 17 residues. Looked up from germline, CDR1 is SGHVS and CDR2 is FNYEAQ. The CDR3 is CASSLVVFGPTQGEQFF. CDR3 bases: TGTGCCAGCAGCTTAGTTGTTTTCGGGCCGACCCAGGGAGAGCAGTTCTTC.

The V call is TRBV9, the J call TRBJ2-2, with a possible D match to TRBD1 (6 bases). CDR1 and CDR2 from the germline V gene are SGDLS and YYNGEE. V was trimmed by 3 bases and J by 0 bases, leaving 18 bases between them. The CDR3 is made up of 18 amino acids. CDR3 DNA: TGTGCCAGCAGCGACCCTCGACAGGACACCCCGAACACCGGGGAGCTGTTTTTT. Amino acid sequence: CASSDPRQDTPNTGELFF.

The chain links TRBV7-2 to TRBJ2-5; D gene unclear. Trimming took 5 bases from V and 5 from J, leaving 15 bases between them. CDR1 is SGHTA and CDR2 is FQGNSA in the germline V gene. This CDR3 is built from 14 residues. The CDR3 coding sequence is TGTGCCAGCAGCCATCCTGAGATTTTTGAGACCCAGTACTTC. Translated, it gives CASSHPEIFETQYF. Drawing the rest from reference TRBV7-2 and TRBJ2-5, the complete variable domain is GAGVSQSPSNKVTEKGKDVELRCDPISGHTALYWYRQSLGQGLEFLIYFQGNSAPDKSGLPSDRFSAERTGGSVSTLTIQRTQQEDSAVYLCASSHPEIFETQYFGPGTRLLVL.

The chain joins TRBV6-5 to TRBJ2-3, with D perhaps TRBD1 (5 bases). The germline gives CDR1 MNHEY, CDR2 SVGAGI. The V gene lost 7 bases and the J gene lost 4 bases, with 18 bases spanning the gap. There are 15 residues in the CDR3. CDR3: CASIERGKGSDTQYF. The CDR3 bases are TGTGCCAGCATAGAAAGGGGAAAGGGGTCAGATACGCAGTATTTT.

This clone was recorded only once. Here the CDR3 DNA reads TGTGCCAGCAGTGAACCTAGCGGGAGGTCCAATGAGCAGTTCTTC. It yields the protein CASSEPSGRSNEQFF. The rearrangement joins TRBV25-1 to TRBJ2-1; 11 bases line up with TRBD2. Germline CDR1 and CDR2: MGHDK and SYGVNS. The CDR3 covers 15 residues. J gave up 6 bases and V 2 bases, and 3 bases lay outside the gene matches. The variable domain in full, completed from reference TRBV25-1 and TRBJ2-1, reads EADIYQTPRYLVIGTGKKITLECSQTMGHDKMYWYQQDPGMELHLIHYSYGVNSTEKGDLSSESTVSRIRTEHFPLTLESARPSHTSQYLCASSEPSGRSNEQFFGPGTRLTVL.

This chain links TRBV4-2 with TRBJ2-1; TRBD2 agrees at 8 bases. Germline trimming cut 2 bases from V and 0 bases from J; bases unmatched to any gene: 6. CDR3 size: 17 residues. Germline CDR1 is LGHNA and CDR2 is YNFKEQ. CDR3 DNA sequence: TGTGCCAGCAGCCAAAAAACCAGCGGGAGCTCCTACAATGAGCAGTTCTTC. It codes for CASSQKTSGSSYNEQFF.

This clone appeared once. The J gene is TRBJ2-1, the V gene TRBV11-2, with 10 bases lining up with TRBD2. In germline, CDR1 is SGHAT, CDR2 FQNNGV. CDR3 length equals 17 residues. The V gene end was trimmed by 1 base and the J gene end by 5 bases; junction bases not matched to a gene: 8. The CDR3 DNA reads as TGTGCCAGCAGCTTAGCCTTAGCGGGAGGACGGGACAATGAGCAGTTCTTC. Amino acids: CASSLALAGGRDNEQFF.

In nucleotides, the CDR3 is TGCGCCAGCAGCCACCCTGGGGCAAGCCCGGATACGCAGTATTTT. Protein: CASSHPGASPDTQYF. The genes are TRBV4-1 and TRBJ2-3; TRBD1 is a possible D gene (5 bases). V lost 3 bases and J 6 bases, leaving 16 bases between the germline ends. CDR3 length: 15 amino acids. Per the germline V gene, CDR1 is MGHRA and CDR2 is YSYEKL.